The TCR beta chain under discussion was sequenced for a study of a mutant IDH1 vaccine in newly diagnosed glioma. Produced via immunoSEQ multiplex PCR; TCRdb's table is partial and in-frame only. The sample contains around 57,000 clones, 75% to 90% of which appear only once. The sample's time point: week 11, during vaccination. The content of each vaccine dose was 300 ug of mutant IDH1 20-mer peptide, and topical imiquimod accompanied it. Comments on this clone: Its antigen is as yet unknown.

The starting material was PBMCs, obtained from a glioma patient whose treatment included an IDH1 peptide vaccine. This TCR was recovered from a man in his forties or fifties with glioma.

CDR3: CASSFPPLPNTEAFF. As DNA, the CDR3 is TGCGCCAGCAGCTTCCCCCCCCTACCCAACACTGAAGCTTTCTTT. The chain has TRBV5-1 and TRBJ1-1; D call uncertain. V was trimmed by 2 bases and J by 2 bases, leaving 13 bases between them. The length of the CDR3 is 15 residues. The germline V gene encodes CDR1 SGHRS and CDR2 YFSETQ.